This T cell receptor (beta chain) came from a study of T cells after yellow fever vaccination. The CDR3 length is 15 residues. The germline CDR1 and CDR2 sequences are SEHNR and FQNEAQ (reference sequence). V was cut by 3 bases and J by 2 bases, with 11 bases left in between. This clonotype showed up many times. Making TCR cDNA involved 5'RACE template switching, which added UMIs and a universal primer site. One entry per CDR3 protein, called by TCRdb with MiXCR from the 5' RACE reads. This table has around 110,000 distinct CDR3 sequences, 8.4% appearing once. The sequence was collected from a man between 25 and 39 years old who received the YFV17D yellow fever vaccine. This sample comprised CD8+ T cells sorted from PBMCs, obtained 45 days after the yellow fever booster vaccination. V is TRBV7-9 and J is TRBJ2-4; D gene ambiguous. CDR3 coding DNA: TGTGCCAGCAGCTTGCCGGAATCCACCAAAAACATTCAGTACTTC. Its protein product is CASSLPESTKNIQYF.